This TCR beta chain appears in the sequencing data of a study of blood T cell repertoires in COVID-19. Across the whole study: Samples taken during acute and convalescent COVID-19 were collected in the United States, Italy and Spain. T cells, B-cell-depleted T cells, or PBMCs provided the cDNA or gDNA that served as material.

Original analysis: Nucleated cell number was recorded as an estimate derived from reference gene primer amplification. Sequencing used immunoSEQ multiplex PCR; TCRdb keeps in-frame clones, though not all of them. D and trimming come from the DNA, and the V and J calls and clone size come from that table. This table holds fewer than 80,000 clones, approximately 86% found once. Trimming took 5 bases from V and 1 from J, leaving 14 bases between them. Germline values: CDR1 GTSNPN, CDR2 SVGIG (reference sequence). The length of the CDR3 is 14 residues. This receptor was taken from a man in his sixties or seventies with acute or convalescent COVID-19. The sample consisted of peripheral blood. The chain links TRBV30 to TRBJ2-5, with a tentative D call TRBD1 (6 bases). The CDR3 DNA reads TGTGCCTGGGCCCTGACAGGTATCCAAGAGACCCAGTACTTC. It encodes CAWALTGIQETQYF.